This is a list of T cell receptor beta chains from one sample in a study of T-cell reconstitution after alpha-beta-depleted transplantation in children. TCRdb reprocessed the PCR reads with MiXCR, giving one entry per CDR3 protein. The sample yields hundreds of thousands of distinct CDR3 sequences, around 25% seen once. Specimen: PBMCs, mostly from graft donor cells, collected 360 days after TCRalphabeta/CD19-depleted stem cell transplant. The receptors shown here come from a female patient aged 2-9 years who had a stem cell transplant for congenital amegakaryocytic thrombocytopenia, so the T cells may come from the graft donor. The CDR3 runs from the conserved cysteine through the conserved F or W.

CASSTGTGGYNEQFF,TRBJ2-1,TRBV18
CSARNTGTSGEQYF,TRBJ2-7,TRBV20-1
CASSRSDGNYGYTF,TRBJ1-2,TRBV9
CASRGAGDSYEQYF,TRBJ2-7,TRBV6-1
CSVGGRQETQYF,TRBJ2-5,TRBV29-1
CASSEVDRGSEQYF,TRBJ2-7,TRBV25-1
CASSLGATDFEQFF,TRBJ2-1,TRBV7-7
CACSSPSTPTYSHTDTQYF,TRBJ2-3,TRBV7-3
CSARDEALGGDFSDSETQYF,TRBJ2-5,TRBV20-1
CASSYEARGRQPQHF,TRBJ1-5,TRBV6-2/TRBV6-3
CASSFVGGTYEQYF,TRBJ2-7,TRBV12-3/TRBV12-4
CASSPGTSGSDTQYF,TRBJ2-3,TRBV12-3/TRBV12-4
CSVWTGGYPEQFF,TRBJ2-1,TRBV29-1
CASSRQGGEGYGYTF,TRBJ1-2,TRBV12-3/TRBV12-4
CASLSFGDGELFF,TRBJ2-2,TRBV2
CASNTGPAPSPLHF,TRBJ1-6,TRBV12-3/TRBV12-4
CAISERPSPLYGELFF,TRBJ2-2,TRBV10-3